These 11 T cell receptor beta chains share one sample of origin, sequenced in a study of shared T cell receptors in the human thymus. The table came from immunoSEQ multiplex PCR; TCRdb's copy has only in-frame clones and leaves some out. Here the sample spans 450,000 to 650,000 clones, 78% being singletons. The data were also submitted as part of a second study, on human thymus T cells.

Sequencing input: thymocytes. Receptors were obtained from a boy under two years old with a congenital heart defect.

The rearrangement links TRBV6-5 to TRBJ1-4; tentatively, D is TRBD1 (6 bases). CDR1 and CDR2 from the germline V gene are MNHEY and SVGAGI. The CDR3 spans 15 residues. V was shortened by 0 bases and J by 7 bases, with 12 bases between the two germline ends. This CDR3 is CASSYSRQAPEKLFF. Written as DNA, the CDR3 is TGTGCCAGCAGTTACTCAAGACAGGCGCCTGAAAAACTGTTTTTT.

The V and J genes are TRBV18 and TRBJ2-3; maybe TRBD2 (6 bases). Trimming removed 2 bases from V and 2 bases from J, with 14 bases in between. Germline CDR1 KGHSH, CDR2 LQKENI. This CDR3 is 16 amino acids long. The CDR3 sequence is CASSPTSSLPTDTQYF. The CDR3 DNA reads TGTGCCAGCTCACCAACTAGCAGCCTACCCACAGATACGCAGTATTTT. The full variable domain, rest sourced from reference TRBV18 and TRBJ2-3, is NAGVMQNPRHLVRRRGQEARLRCSPMKGHSHVYWYRQLPEEGLKFMVYLQKENIIDESGMPKERFSAEFPKEGPSILRIQQVVRGDSAAYFCASSPTSSLPTDTQYFGPGTRLTVL.

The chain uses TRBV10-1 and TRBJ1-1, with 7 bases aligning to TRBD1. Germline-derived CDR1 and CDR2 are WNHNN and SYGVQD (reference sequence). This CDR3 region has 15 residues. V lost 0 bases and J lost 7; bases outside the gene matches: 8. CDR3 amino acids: CASSESLTGSGEAFF. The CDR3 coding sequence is TGCGCCAGCAGTGAGTCGTTGACAGGGTCCGGTGAAGCTTTCTTT.

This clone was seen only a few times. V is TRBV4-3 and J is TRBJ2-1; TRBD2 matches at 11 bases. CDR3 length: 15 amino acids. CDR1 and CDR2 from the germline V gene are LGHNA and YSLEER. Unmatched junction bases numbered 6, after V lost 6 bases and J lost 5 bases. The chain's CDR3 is CASSLGLAANNEQFF. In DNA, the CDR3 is TGCGCCAGCAGTTTGGGACTAGCGGCGAACAATGAGCAGTTCTTC.

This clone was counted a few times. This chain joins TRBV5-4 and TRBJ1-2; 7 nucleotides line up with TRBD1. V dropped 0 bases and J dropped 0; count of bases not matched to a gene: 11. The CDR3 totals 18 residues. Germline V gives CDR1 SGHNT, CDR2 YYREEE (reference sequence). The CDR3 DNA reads TGTGCCAGCAGCTTGGGACAGGGTGGAGCCCCAGCTAACTATGGCTACACCTTC. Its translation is CASSLGQGGAPANYGYTF. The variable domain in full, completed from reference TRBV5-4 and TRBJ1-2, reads ETGVTQSPTHLIKTRGQQVTLRCSSQSGHNTVSWYQQALGQGPQFIFQYYREEENGRGNFPPRFSGLQFPNYSSELNVNALELDDSALYLCASSLGQGGAPANYGYTFGSGTRLTVV.

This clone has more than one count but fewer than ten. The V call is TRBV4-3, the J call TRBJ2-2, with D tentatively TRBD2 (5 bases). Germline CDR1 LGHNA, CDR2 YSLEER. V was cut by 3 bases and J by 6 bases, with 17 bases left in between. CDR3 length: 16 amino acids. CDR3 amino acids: CASSQSVLEVAGELFF. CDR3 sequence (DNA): TGCGCCAGCAGCCAGAGTGTCTTGGAGGTGGCCGGGGAGCTGTTTTTT.

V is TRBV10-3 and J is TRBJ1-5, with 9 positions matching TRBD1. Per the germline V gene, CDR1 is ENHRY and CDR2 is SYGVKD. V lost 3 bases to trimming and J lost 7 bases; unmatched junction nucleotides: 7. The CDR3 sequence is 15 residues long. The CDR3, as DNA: TGTGCCATCAGTGACCTACAGGGGGCGCAACAGCCCCAGCATTTT. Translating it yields CAISDLQGAQQPQHF.

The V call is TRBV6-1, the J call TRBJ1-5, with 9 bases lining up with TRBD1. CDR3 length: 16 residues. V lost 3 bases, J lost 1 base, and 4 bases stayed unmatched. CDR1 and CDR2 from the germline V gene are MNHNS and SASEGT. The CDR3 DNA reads TGTGCCAGCAGTGACAGAGGGACAGGGAGCAATCAGCCCCAGCATTTT. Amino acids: CASSDRGTGSNQPQHF.

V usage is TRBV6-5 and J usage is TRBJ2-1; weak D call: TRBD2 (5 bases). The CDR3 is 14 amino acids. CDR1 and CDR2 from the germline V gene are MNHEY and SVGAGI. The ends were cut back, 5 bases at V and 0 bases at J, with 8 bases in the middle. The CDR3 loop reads CASSGLSSYNEQFF. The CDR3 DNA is TGTGCCAGCAGTGGACTGAGCTCCTACAATGAGCAGTTCTTC.

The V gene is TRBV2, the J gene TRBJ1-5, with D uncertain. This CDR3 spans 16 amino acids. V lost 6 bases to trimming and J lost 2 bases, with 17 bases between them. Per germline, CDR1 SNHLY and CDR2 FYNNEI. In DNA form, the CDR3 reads TGTGCCAGCAGCCCCGGGGAGGGAGTAGGCAATCAGCCCCAGCATTTT. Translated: CASSPGEGVGNQPQHF.

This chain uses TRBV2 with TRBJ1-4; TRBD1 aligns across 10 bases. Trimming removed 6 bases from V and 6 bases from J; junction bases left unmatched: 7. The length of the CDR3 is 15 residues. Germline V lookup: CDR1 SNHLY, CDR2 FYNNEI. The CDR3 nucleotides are TGTGCCAGCAGGTCACCCGGGACAGGGGATGAAAAACTGTTTTTT. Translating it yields CASRSPGTGDEKLFF. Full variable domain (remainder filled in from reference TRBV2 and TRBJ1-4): EPEVTQTPSHQVTQMGQEVILRCVPISNHLYFYWYRQILGQKVEFLVSFYNNEISEKSEIFDDQFSVERPDGSNFTLKIRSTKLEDSAMYFCASRSPGTGDEKLFFGSGTQLSVL.